Listed below are T cell receptor beta chains from one sample, sequenced in a study of cytomegalovirus exposure and HLA in healthy donors. Some clones are missing from TCRdb's copy, which holds only in-frame ones; the method was immunoSEQ multiplex PCR. This table has around 70,000 clones, approximately 90% appearing once. Sequences were obtained from PBMCs. All receptors come from a man between 18 and 29 years old in good health and CMV-seronegative. The CDR3 runs from the conserved cysteine through the conserved F or W. Fields, in order: V gene, clone size, D gene, J gene, CDR3 protein, CDR3 DNA. A D gene is named only where the DNA matches it firmly. Only some rows state a clone size, as once, few, many or a class for expanded clones.

v_gene: TRBV18
abundance: NA
d_gene: TRBD2
j_gene: TRBJ2-7
CDR3aa: CASSPVAGGSYEQYF
CDR3nt: TGTGCCAGCTCACCGGTGGCGGGAGGCTCCTACGAGCAGTACTTC

v_gene: TRBV28
abundance: NA
d_gene: TRBD1
j_gene: TRBJ2-7
CDR3aa: CASTRRGEIGTGMNEQYF
CDR3nt: TGTGCCAGCACCCGAAGGGGGGAAATTGGGACAGGGATGAACGAGCAGTACTTC

v_gene: TRBV7-9
abundance: once
d_gene: NA
j_gene: TRBJ2-2
CDR3aa: CASGTFQRGELFF
CDR3nt: TGTGCCAGCGGGACTTTCCAAAGAGGGGAGCTGTTTTTT

v_gene: TRBV7-9
abundance: NA
d_gene: TRBD1
j_gene: TRBJ1-4
CDR3aa: CASSPDGQGNNRKLFF
CDR3nt: TGTGCCAGCAGCCCCGATGGACAGGGAAATAACAGAAAACTGTTTTTT

v_gene: TRBV4-3
abundance: once
d_gene: NA
j_gene: TRBJ2-1
CDR3aa: CASSQDLSFQSSYNEQFF
CDR3nt: TGCGCCAGCAGCCAAGATCTATCATTCCAAAGCTCCTACAATGAGCAGTTCTTC

v_gene: TRBV9
abundance: NA
d_gene: NA
j_gene: TRBJ2-1
CDR3aa: CASSVEGWGNEQFF
CDR3nt: TGTGCCAGCAGCGTAGAGGGGTGGGGAAATGAGCAGTTCTTC

v_gene: TRBV12-2
abundance: NA
d_gene: NA
j_gene: TRBJ1-1
CDR3aa: CASRPWAGGCSEAFF
CDR3nt: TGTGCAAGTCGCCCCTGGGCTGGGGGGTGTAGTGAAGCTTTCTTT

v_gene: TRBV11-2
abundance: NA
d_gene: TRBD2
j_gene: TRBJ2-1
CDR3aa: CASSLGLAGVVAQFF
CDR3nt: TGTGCCAGCAGCCTGGGACTAGCGGGAGTCGTTGCGCAGTTCTTC

v_gene: TRBV6-5
abundance: NA
d_gene: TRBD1
j_gene: TRBJ2-5
CDR3aa: CASSYQGARNWETQYF
CDR3nt: TGTGCCAGCAGTTACCAGGGGGCGCGGAATTGGGAGACCCAGTACTTC

v_gene: TRBV29-1
abundance: NA
d_gene: NA
j_gene: TRBJ1-2
CDR3aa: CSAGDSRLAGGYTF
CDR3nt: TGCAGCGCGGGTGACAGCAGACTCGCCGGTGGCTACACCTTC

v_gene: TRBV7-2
abundance: NA
d_gene: TRBD2
j_gene: TRBJ2-7
CDR3aa: CASSLAWTSNEQYF
CDR3nt: TGTGCCAGCAGCTTAGCGTGGACTAGCAACGAGCAGTACTTC

v_gene: TRBV7-2
abundance: NA
d_gene: TRBD1
j_gene: TRBJ1-1
CDR3aa: CASSPRQGNTEAFF
CDR3nt: TGTGCCAGCAGCCCAAGACAGGGCAACACTGAAGCTTTCTTT

v_gene: TRBV2
abundance: once
d_gene: NA
j_gene: TRBJ1-5
CDR3aa: CASSFRQVSNQPQHF
CDR3nt: TGTGCCAGCAGTTTTCGACAGGTTAGCAATCAGCCCCAGCATTTT

v_gene: TRBV5-5
abundance: NA
d_gene: NA
j_gene: TRBJ2-7
CDR3aa: CASSPHGGAIYEQYF
CDR3nt: TGTGCCAGCAGCCCTCATGGCGGTGCCATCTACGAGCAGTACTTC

v_gene: TRBV7-3
abundance: NA
d_gene: NA
j_gene: TRBJ2-7
CDR3aa: CASSILQGKFYEQYF
CDR3nt: TGTGCCAGCAGCATCCTACAGGGAAAATTCTACGAGCAGTACTTC

v_gene: TRBV28
abundance: NA
d_gene: NA
j_gene: TRBJ2-4
CDR3aa: CASLQGRSNIQYF
CDR3nt: TGTGCCAGCCTGCAAGGGAGATCAAACATTCAGTACTTC

v_gene: TRBV19
abundance: NA
d_gene: TRBD1
j_gene: TRBJ2-5
CDR3aa: CASRPWTGQWETQYF
CDR3nt: TGTGCCAGTAGACCATGGACAGGGCAGTGGGAGACCCAGTACTTC

v_gene: TRBV18
abundance: NA
d_gene: NA
j_gene: TRBJ1-1
CDR3aa: CASSPVGDTEAFF
CDR3nt: TGTGCCAGCTCACCGGTCGGAGACACTGAAGCTTTCTTT

v_gene: TRBV7-2
abundance: NA
d_gene: TRBD2
j_gene: TRBJ2-3
CDR3aa: CASSPGGMRADTQYF
CDR3nt: TGTGCCAGCAGTCCGGGGGGGATGCGGGCAGATACGCAGTATTTT

v_gene: TRBV21-1
abundance: medium-sized
d_gene: NA
j_gene: TRBJ2-7
CDR3aa: CASSKEETGPYEQYF
CDR3nt: TGTGCCAGCAGCAAAGAGGAGACAGGGCCCTACGAGCAGTACTTC

v_gene: TRBV6-4
abundance: few
d_gene: TRBD1
j_gene: TRBJ2-3
CDR3aa: CASSGTGNGDTQYF
CDR3nt: TGTGCCAGCAGTGGGACAGGGAACGGAGATACGCAGTATTTT

v_gene: TRBV11-3
abundance: NA
d_gene: TRBD2
j_gene: TRBJ2-2
CDR3aa: CASSSRGLAGDRVGELFF
CDR3nt: TGTGCCAGCAGCTCAAGGGGACTAGCGGGAGACCGCGTCGGGGAGCTGTTTTTT

v_gene: TRBV6-6
abundance: once
d_gene: NA
j_gene: TRBJ1-2
CDR3aa: CASSYPSGYTF
CDR3nt: TGTGCCAGCAGTTATCCATCCGGCTACACCTTC

v_gene: TRBV5-4
abundance: NA
d_gene: TRBD1
j_gene: TRBJ2-6
CDR3aa: CASRRDRGINSGANVLTF
CDR3nt: TGTGCCAGCAGGAGGGACAGGGGGATCAACTCTGGGGCCAACGTCCTGACTTTC

v_gene: TRBV19
abundance: NA
d_gene: NA
j_gene: TRBJ1-4
CDR3aa: CASSILAYEKLFF
CDR3nt: TGTGCCAGTAGTATATTGGCTTATGAAAAACTGTTTTTT

v_gene: TRBV5-6
abundance: NA
d_gene: TRBD1
j_gene: TRBJ2-3
CDR3aa: CASSFLGTAFTDTQYF
CDR3nt: TGTGCCAGCAGCTTTCTCGGGACAGCCTTCACAGATACGCAGTATTTT

v_gene: TRBV7-3
abundance: NA
d_gene: NA
j_gene: TRBJ2-3
CDR3aa: CASSSRGTDTQYF
CDR3nt: TGTGCCAGCAGCTCCAGGGGCACAGATACGCAGTATTTT

v_gene: TRBV7-2
abundance: NA
d_gene: TRBD2
j_gene: TRBJ2-7
CDR3aa: CASSSGTSGGGQYF
CDR3nt: TGTGCCAGCAGCAGCGGGACTAGCGGGGGAGGGCAGTACTTC

v_gene: TRBV18
abundance: NA
d_gene: NA
j_gene: TRBJ1-1
CDR3aa: CASSPTVQGRVGAEAFF
CDR3nt: TGTGCCAGCTCACCAACTGTGCAGGGGAGGGTGGGCGCTGAAGCTTTCTTT

v_gene: TRBV7-3
abundance: NA
d_gene: TRBD2
j_gene: TRBJ2-1
CDR3aa: CASSLGARLAGNEQFF
CDR3nt: TGTGCCAGCAGCCTCGGGGCAAGACTAGCGGGGAATGAGCAGTTCTTC

v_gene: TRBV6-1
abundance: NA
d_gene: NA
j_gene: TRBJ1-3
CDR3aa: CASNTDSGNTIYF
CDR3nt: TGTGCCAGCAACACCGACTCTGGAAACACCATATATTTT

v_gene: TRBV28
abundance: NA
d_gene: TRBD1
j_gene: TRBJ2-2
CDR3aa: CASRLRTGRIPGELFF
CDR3nt: TGTGCCAGCAGGCTCCGGACAGGGAGGATCCCCGGGGAGCTGTTTTTT